This T cell receptor beta chain was sequenced for a study of response to subunit inactivated influenza vaccine. Overall study findings and caveats: The authors offered the suggestion that each seasonal influenza vaccination recruits few new T cells.

Remarks on this clonotype: Antigen: not known.

TCRdb recomputed calls from the RT-PCR reads with MiXCR, one row per CDR3 protein. The table shows around 320,000 distinct CDR3 sequences, with roughly 22% occurring only once. The CDR3 has 14 amino acids. Germline V gene data show CDR1 as SGHAT and CDR2 as FQNNGV. Trimming pared 1 base from V and 3 bases from J, leaving 9 bases between. The V gene is TRBV11-2, the J gene TRBJ1-2, with D possibly matching TRBD1 (6 bases). Specimen: PBMCs from blood, collected about 19 months after vaccination. This clonotype was sampled from a man in his fifties or sixties who received an inactivated influenza vaccine. CDR3 sequence (DNA): TGTGCCAGCAGCTTAGCAGGGGTCCACTATGGCTACACCTTC. It codes for CASSLAGVHYGYTF.